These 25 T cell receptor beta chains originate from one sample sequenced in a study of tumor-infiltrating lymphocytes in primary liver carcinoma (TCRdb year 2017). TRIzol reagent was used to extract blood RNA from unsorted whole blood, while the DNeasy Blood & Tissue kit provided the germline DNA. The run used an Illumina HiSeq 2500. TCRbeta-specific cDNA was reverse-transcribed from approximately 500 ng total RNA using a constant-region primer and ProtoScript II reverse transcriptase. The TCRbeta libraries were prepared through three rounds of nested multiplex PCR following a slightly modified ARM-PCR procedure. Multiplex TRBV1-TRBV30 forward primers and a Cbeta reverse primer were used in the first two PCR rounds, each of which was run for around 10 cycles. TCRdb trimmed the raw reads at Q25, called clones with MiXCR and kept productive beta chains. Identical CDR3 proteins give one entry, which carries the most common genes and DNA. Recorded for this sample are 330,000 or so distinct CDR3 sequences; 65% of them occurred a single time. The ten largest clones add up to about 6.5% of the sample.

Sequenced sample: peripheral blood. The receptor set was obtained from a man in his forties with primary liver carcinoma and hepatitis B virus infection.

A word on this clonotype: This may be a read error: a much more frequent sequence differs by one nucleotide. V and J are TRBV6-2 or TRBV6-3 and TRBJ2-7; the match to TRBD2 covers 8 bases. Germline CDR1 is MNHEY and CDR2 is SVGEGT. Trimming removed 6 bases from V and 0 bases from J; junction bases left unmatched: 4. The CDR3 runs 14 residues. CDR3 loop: CASRASGSSYEQYF. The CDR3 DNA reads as TGTGCCAGCAGGGCTAGCGGGTCCTCCTACGAGCAGTACTTC.

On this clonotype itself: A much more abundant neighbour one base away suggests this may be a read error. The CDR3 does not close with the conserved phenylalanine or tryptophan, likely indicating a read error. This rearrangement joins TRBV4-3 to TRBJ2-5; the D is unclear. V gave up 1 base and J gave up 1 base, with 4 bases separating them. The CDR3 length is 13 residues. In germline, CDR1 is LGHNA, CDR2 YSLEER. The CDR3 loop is CASSQGLQETQYY. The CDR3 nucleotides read TGCGCCAGCAGCCAAGGGCTCCAAGAGACCCAGTACTAC.

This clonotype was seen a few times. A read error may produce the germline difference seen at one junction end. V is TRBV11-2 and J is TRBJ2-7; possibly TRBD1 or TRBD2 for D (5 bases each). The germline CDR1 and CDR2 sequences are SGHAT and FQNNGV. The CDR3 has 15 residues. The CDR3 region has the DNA TGTGCCATCAGCTTAGGTGGCAGGGAGTCTGAAGAGCAGTACTTC. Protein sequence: CAISLGGRESEEQYF.

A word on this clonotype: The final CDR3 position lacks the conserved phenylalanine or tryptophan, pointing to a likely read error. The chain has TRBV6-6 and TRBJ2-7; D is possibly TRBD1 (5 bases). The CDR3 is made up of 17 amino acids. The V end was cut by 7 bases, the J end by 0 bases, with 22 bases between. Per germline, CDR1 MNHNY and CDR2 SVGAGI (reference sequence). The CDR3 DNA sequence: TGTGCCAGCATTCTAACCCCCCCCCCAGGGTCCTCCTACGAGCAGTACCTC. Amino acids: CASILTPPPGSSYEQYL.

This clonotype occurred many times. This CDR3 reads CASSEVRGSEQYF. CDR3 nucleotide sequence: TGCGCCAGCAGTGAGGTCAGGGGAAGCGAGCAGTACTTC. The chain joins TRBV10-2 to TRBJ2-7, with D possibly TRBD1 on 6 matching bases. Trimming stripped 2 bases from V and 6 bases from J, with 11 bases between. The CDR3 runs to 13 residues. The germline gives CDR1 WSHSY, CDR2 SAAADI.

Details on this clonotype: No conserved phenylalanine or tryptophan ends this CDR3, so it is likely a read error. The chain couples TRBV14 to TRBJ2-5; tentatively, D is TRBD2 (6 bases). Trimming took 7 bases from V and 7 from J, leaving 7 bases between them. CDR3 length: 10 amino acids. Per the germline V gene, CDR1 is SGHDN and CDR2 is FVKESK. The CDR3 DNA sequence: TGTGCCAGCATGGGGGGGACCCAGTACGTC. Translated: CASMGGTQYV.

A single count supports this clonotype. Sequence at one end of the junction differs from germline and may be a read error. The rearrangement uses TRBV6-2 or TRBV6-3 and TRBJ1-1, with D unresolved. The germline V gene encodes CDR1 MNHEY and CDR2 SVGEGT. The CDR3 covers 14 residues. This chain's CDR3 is CASSYPELNTEASF. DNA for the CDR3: TGTGCCAGCAGCTACCCAGAGTTGAACACTGAAGCTTCCTTT.

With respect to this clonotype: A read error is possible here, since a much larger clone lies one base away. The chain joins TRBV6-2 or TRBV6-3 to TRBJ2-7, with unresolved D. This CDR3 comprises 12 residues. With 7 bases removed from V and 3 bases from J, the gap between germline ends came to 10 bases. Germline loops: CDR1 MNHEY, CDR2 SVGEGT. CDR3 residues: CASIFRYYEQYF. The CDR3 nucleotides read TGTGCCAGCATATTCAGATACTACGAGCAGTACTTC.

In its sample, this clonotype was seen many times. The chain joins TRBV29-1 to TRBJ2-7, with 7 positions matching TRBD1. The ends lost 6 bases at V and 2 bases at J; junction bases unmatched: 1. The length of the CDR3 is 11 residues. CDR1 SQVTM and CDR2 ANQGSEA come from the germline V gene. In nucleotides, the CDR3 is TGCAGCGTACAGGGGCCCTACGAGCAGTACTTC. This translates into CSVQGPYEQYF.

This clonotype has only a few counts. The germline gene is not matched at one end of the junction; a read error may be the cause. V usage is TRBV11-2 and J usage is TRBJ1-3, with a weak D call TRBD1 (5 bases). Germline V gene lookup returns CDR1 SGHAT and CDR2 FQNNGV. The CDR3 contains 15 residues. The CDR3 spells CAGSLLGTLGNTIYF. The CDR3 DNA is TGTGCCGGCAGCTTACTTGGGACCCTGGGAAACACCATATATTTT.

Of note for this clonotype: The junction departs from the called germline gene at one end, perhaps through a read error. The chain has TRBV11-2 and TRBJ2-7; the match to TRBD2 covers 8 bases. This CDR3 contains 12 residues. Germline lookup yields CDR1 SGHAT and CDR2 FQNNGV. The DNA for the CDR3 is TGTGCCAGCAGCATAGAACGGGGGGGCGGACTCTTC. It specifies CASSIERGGGLF.

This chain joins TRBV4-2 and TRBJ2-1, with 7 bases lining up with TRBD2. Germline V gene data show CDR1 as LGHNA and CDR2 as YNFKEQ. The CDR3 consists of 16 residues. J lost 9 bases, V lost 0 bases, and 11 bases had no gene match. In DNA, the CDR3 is TGTGCCAGCAGCCAAGAAACTGAGGGAGGGCCAAGTGAGCAGTTCTTC. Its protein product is CASSQETEGGPSEQFF.

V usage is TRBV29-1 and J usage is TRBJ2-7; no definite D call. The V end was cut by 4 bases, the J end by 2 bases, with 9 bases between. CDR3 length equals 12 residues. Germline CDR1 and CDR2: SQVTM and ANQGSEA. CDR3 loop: CSVGIPAYEQYF. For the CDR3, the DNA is TGCAGCGTTGGTATCCCAGCCTACGAGCAGTACTTC.

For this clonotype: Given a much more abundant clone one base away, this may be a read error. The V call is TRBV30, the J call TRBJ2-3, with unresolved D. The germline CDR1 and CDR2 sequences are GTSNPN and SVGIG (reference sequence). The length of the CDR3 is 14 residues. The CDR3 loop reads CALSVGIRLDTQYF. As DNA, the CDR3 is TGTGCCTTGAGTGTAGGGATTAGATTGGATACGCAGTATTTT.

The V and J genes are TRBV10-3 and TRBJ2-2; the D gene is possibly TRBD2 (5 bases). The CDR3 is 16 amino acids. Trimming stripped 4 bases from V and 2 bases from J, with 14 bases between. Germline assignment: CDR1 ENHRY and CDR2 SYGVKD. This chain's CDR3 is CAISALASFNTGELFF. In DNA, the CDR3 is TGTGCCATCAGTGCTCTAGCTTCCTTTAACACCGGGGAGCTGTTTTTT.

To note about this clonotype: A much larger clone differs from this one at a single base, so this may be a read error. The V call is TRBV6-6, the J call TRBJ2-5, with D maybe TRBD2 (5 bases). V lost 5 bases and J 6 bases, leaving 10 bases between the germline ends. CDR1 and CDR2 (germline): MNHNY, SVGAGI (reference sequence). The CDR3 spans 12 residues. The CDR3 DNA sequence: TGTGCCAGCAGTCCGGACGGGAAGACCCAGTACTTC. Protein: CASSPDGKTQYF.

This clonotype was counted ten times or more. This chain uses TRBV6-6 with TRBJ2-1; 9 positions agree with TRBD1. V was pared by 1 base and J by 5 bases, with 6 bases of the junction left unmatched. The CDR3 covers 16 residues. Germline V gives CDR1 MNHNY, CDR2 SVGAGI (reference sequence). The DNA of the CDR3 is TGTGCCAGCAGTTACTTCGGACAGGGGCCACACAATGAGCAGTTCTTC. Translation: CASSYFGQGPHNEQFF.

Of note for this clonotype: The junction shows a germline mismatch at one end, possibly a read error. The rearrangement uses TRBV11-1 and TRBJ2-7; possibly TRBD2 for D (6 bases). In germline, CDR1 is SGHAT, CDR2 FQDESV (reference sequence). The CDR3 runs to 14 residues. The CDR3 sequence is CDSGRTNPTSEQYF. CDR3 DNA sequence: TGTGACAGCGGCCGGACTAATCCGACCTCCGAGCAGTACTTC.

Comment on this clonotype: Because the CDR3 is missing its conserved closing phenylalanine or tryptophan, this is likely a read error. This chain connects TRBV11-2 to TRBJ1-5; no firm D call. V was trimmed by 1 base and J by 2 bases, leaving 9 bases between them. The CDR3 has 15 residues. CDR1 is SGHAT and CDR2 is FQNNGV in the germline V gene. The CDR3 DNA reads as TGTGCCAGCAGCTTAGGTAACTCCGGCAATCAGCCCCAGCATGTT. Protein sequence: CASSLGNSGNQPQHV.

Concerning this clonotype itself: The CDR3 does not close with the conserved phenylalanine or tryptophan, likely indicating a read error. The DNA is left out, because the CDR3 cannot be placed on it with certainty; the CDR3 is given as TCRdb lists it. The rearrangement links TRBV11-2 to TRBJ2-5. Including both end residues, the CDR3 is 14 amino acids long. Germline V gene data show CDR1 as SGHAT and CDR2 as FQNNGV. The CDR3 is CASRLAGFQETQCL.

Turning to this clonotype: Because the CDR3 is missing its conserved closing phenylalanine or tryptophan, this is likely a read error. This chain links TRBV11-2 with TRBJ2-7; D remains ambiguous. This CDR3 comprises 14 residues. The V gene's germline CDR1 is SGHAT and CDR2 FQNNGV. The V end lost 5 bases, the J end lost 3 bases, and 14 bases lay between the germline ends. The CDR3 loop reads CASSPRIGGYEQYY. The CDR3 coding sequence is TGTGCCAGCAGCCCCCGTATCGGCGGCTACGAGCAGTACTAC.

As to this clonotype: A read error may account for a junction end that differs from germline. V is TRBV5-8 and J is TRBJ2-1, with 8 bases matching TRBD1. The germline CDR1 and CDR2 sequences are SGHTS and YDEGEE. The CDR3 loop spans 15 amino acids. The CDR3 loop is CASSLAGGSFNEQFF. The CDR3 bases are TGTGCCAGCAGCTTGGCAGGGGGCTCCTTCAATGAGCAGTTCTTC.

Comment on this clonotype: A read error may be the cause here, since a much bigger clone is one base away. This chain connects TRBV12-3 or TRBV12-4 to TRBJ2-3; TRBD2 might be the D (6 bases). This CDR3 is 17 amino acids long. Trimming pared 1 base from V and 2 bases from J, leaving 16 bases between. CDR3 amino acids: CASSLVRWREDTDTQYF. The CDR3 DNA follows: TGTGCCAGCAGTTTAGTACGGTGGCGGGAAGACACAGATACGCAGTATTTT.

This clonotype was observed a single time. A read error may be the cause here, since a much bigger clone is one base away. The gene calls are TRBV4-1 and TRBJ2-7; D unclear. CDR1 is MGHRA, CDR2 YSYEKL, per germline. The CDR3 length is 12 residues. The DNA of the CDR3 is TGCGCCAGCAGCCAGGGGTTTGGCGAGCAGTGCTTC. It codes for CASSQGFGEQCF.

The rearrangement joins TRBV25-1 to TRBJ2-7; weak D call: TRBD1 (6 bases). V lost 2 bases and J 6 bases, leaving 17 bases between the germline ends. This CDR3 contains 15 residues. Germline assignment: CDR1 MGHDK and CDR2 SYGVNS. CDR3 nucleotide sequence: TGTGCCAGCAGTGAACGATTACAGGGTTTCTCCGAGCAGTACTTC. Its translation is CASSERLQGFSEQYF.